This T cell receptor beta chain was captured by sequencing in a study of memory CD4+ T cells and cytomegalovirus serostatus. General observations from the study: Of 150 to 200 reported CMV TCRbeta sequences, under 70 were found in memory CD4+ repertoires.

The CDR3 has 15 residues. The germline CDR1 and CDR2 sequences are SEHNR and FQNEAQ (reference sequence). Losses at the gene ends were 2 bases for V and 6 bases for J; bases not matched to a gene: 7. Single viable CD3+CD4+CD8-CD45RO+ cells were sorted as the memory CD4+ T cells. Clones were read by immunoSEQ multiplex PCR, and TCRdb kept only the in-frame ones, dropping some. The sample lists tens of thousands of clones; over 60% were seen once. Worth noting for this clone: What it recognizes is unknown.

The chain joins TRBV7-9 to TRBJ2-1; 7 nucleotides align to TRBD2. This clonotype was obtained from an adult in good health and CMV-seronegative. Input material: memory CD4+ T cells from blood. CDR3 DNA: TGTGCCAGCAGCTTATATCACTCGGGGGGCAATGAGCAGTTCTTC. Its protein product is CASSLYHSGGNEQFF.